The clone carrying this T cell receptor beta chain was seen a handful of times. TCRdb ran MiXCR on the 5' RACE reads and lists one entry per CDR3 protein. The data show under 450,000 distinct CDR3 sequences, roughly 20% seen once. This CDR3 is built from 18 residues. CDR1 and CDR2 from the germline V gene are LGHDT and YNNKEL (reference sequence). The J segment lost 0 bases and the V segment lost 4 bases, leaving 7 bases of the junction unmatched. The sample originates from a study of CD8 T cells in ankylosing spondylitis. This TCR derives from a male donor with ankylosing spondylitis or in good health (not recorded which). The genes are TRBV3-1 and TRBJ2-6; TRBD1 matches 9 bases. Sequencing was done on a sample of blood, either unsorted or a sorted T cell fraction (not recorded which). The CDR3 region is CASSPPGTGSSGANVLTF. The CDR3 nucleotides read TGTGCCAGCAGCCCACCCGGGACAGGGAGCTCTGGGGCCAACGTCCTGACTTTC.